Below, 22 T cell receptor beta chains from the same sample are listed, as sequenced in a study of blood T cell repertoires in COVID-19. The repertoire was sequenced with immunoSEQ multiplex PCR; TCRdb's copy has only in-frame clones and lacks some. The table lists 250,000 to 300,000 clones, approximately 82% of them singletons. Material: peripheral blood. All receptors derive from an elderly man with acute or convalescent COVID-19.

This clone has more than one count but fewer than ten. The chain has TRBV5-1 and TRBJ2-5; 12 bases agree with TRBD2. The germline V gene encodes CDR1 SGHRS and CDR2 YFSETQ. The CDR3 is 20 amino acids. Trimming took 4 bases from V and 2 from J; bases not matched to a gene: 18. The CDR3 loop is CASSVAILAGGRNLQETQYF. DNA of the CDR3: TGCGCCAGCAGCGTCGCAATTCTAGCGGGGGGGCGCAATCTTCAAGAGACCCAGTACTTC.

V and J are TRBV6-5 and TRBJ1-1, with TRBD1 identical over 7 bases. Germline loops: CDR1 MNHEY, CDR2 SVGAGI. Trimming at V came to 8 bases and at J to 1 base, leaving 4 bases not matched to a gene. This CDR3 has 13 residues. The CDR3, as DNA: TGTGCCAGCCCGACAGGGACGAACACTGAAGCTTTCTTT. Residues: CASPTGTNTEAFF.

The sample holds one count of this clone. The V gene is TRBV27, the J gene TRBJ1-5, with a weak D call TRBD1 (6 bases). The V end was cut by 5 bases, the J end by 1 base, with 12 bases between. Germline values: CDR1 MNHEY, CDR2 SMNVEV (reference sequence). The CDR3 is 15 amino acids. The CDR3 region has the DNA TGTGCCAGCAGTGCCGCAGGGGTAAGCAATCAGCCCCAGCATTTT. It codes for CASSAAGVSNQPQHF.

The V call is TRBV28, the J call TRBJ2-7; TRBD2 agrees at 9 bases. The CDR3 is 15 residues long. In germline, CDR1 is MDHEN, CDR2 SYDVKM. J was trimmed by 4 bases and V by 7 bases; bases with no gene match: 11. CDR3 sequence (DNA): TGTGCCAGCACCCCTCCCCTAGCGGGGAGATACGAGCAGTACTTC. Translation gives CASTPPLAGRYEQYF.

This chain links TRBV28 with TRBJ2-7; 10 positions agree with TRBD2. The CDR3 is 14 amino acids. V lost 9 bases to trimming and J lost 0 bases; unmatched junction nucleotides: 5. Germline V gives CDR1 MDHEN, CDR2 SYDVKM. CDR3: CASTSSGSSYEQYF. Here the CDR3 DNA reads TGTGCCAGTACCTCTAGCGGGAGCTCCTACGAGCAGTACTTC.

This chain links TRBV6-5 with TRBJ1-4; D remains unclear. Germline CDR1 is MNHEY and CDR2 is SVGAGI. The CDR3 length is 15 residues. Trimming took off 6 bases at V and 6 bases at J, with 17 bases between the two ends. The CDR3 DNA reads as TGTGCCAGCAGGCCTGTAAAGGCGGGAGATGAAAAACTGTTTTTT. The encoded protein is CASRPVKAGDEKLFF.

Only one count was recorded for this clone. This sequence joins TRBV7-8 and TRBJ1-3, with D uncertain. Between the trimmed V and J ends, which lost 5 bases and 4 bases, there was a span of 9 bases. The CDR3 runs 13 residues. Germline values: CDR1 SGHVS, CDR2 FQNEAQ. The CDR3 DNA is TGTGCCAGCAGCGAGACCGGGGGAAACACCATATATTTT. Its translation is CASSETGGNTIYF. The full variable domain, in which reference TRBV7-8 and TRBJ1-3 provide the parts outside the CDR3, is GAGVSQSPRYKVAKRGQDVALRCDPISGHVSLFWYQQALGQGPEFLTYFQNEAQLDKSGLPSDRFFAERPEGSVSTLKIQRTQQEDSAVYLCASSETGGNTIYFGEGSWLTVV.

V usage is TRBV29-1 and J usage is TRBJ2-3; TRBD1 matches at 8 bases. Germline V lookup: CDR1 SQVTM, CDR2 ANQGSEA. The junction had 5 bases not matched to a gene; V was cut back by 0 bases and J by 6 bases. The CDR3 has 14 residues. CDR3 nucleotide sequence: TGCAGCGTTGAAGAGGACAGGGAAGCCGATACGCAGTATTTT. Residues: CSVEEDREADTQYF.

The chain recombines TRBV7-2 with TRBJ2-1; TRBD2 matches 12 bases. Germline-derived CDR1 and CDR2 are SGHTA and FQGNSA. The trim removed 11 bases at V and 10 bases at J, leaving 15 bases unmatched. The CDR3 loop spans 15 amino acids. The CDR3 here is CASHRASGGAGEQFF. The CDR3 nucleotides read TGTGCCTCCCACCGGGCTAGCGGGGGGGCGGGGGAGCAGTTCTTC.

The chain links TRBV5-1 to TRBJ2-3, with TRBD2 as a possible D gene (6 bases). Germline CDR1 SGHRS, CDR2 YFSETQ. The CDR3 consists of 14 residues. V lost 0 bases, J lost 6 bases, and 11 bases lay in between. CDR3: CASSLARDSDTQYF. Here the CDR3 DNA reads TGCGCCAGCAGCTTGGCGCGGGATTCGGATACGCAGTATTTT.

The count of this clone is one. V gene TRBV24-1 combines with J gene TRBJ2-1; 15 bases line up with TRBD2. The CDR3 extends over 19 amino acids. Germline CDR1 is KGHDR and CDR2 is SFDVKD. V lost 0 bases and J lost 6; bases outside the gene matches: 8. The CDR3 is CATSDLGLAGGGHGNEQFF. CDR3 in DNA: TGTGCCACCAGTGATTTGGGACTAGCGGGGGGGGGACATGGCAATGAGCAGTTCTTC.

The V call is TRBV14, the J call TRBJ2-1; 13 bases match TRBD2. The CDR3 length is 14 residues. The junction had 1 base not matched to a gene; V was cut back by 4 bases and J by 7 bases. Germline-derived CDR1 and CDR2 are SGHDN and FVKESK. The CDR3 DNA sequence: TGTGCCAGCAGCCTGGGACTAGCGGGGAATGAGCAGTTCTTC. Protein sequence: CASSLGLAGNEQFF. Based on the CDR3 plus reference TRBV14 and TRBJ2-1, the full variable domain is EAGVTQFPSHSVIEKGQTVTLRCDPISGHDNLYWYRRVMGKEIKFLLHFVKESKQDESGMPNNRFLAERTGGTYSTLKVQPAELEDSGVYFCASSLGLAGNEQFFGPGTRLTVL.

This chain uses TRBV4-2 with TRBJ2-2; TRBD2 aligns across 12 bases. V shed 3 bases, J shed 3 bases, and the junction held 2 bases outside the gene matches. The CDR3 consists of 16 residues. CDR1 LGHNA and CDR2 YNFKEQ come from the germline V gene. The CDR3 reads CASSQPSGGDTGELFF. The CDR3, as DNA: TGTGCCAGCAGCCAGCCTAGCGGGGGGGACACCGGGGAGCTGTTTTTT.

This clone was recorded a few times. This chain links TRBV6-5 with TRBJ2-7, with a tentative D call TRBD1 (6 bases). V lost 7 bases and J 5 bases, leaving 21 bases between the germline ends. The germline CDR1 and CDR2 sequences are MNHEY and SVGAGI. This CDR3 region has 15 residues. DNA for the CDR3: TGTGCCAGCACCGAGAGTAACAGGGATCGTGACGAGCAGTACTTC. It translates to CASTESNRDRDEQYF.

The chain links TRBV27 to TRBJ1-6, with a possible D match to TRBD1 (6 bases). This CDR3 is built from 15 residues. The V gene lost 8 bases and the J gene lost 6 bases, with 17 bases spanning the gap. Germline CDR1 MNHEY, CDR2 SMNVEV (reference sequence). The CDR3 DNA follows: TGTGCCAGCGGCCGGGCGGGGGCCTTTAATTCACCCCTCCACTTT. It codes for CASGRAGAFNSPLHF.

For the CDR3, the DNA is TGTGCCACCAGTCGGACAGGGGACGAGCAGTACTTC. Residues: CATSRTGDEQYF. The chain combines TRBV24-1 with TRBJ2-7; 9 bases line up with TRBD1. CDR1 is KGHDR, CDR2 SFDVKD, per germline. The junction had 1 base not matched to a gene; V was cut back by 6 bases and J by 5 bases. The CDR3 has 12 residues.

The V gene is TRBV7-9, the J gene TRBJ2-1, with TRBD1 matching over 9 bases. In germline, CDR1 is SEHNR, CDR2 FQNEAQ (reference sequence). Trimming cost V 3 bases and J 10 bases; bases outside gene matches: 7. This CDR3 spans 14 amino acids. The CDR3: CASSLGQGDREQFF. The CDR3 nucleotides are TGTGCCAGCAGCTTGGGACAGGGTGACAGGGAGCAGTTCTTC.

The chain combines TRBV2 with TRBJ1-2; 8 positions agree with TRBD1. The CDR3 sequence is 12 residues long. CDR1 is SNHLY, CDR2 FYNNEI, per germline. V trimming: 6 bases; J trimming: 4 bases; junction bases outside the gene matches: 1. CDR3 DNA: TGTGCCAGCAGGGGACAGGCCTATGGCTACACCTTC. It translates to CASRGQAYGYTF.

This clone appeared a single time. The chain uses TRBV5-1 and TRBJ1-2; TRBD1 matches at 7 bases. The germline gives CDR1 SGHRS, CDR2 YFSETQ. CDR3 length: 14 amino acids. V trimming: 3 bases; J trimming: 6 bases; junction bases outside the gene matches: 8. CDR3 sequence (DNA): TGCGCCAGCAGCTACCGACAGGGATCGGATGGCTACACCTTC. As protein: CASSYRQGSDGYTF.

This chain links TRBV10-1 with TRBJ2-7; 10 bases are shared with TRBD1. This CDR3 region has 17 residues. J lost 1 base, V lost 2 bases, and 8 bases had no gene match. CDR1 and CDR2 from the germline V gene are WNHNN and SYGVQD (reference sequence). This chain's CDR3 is CASSEIEGQGPSYEQYF. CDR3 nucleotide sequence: TGCGCCAGCAGTGAGATTGAGGGACAGGGGCCTTCCTACGAGCAGTACTTC.

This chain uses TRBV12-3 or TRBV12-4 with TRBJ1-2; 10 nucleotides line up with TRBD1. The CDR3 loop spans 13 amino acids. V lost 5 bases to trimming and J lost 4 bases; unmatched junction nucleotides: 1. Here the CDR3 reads CASSRTGGYGYTF. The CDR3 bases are TGTGCCAGCAGTCGGACAGGGGGCTATGGCTACACCTTC.

CDR3 region: CSSGGRGTDTQYF. CDR3 nucleotides: TGCAGCTCGGGGGGGAGGGGCACAGATACGCAGTATTTT. The rearrangement joins TRBV29-1 to TRBJ2-3; 8 nucleotides agree with TRBD2. CDR3 length: 13 amino acids. With V trimmed by 8 bases and J by 1 base, 5 bases remained unmatched. CDR1 is SQVTM, CDR2 ANQGSEA, per germline.